Detailed here is one T cell receptor (beta chain). The antigen it binds to is not known. This sample is drawn from a study of monozygotic twins with inflammatory bowel disease (dated by TCRdb to between 2019 and 2020). As for the study more broadly: The complete study included 28 monozygotic twin pairs: 19 IBD-discordant Danish pairs and nine German pairs, of which four were IBD-concordant and five were IBD-discordant. The search for disease-associated traits relied mainly on comparing IBD patients with their genetically identical healthy co-twins within discordant pairs. Each individual had, on average, about 151 000 unique TCRalpha sequences and 181 000 unique TCRbeta sequences available for analysis. The study at large found these results: No single strong signal or clonotype linked to IBD turned up in the results, so the idea that one exists was not supported. Repertoire similarity did not differ between concordant and discordant twins, which could be due to limited statistical power. Compared with healthy twins, IBD patients shared fewer clonotypes with other individuals, and the difference was most pronounced in patients with signs of disease activity. Measured by the inverse Simpson index, TCRbeta repertoire diversity was lower in IBD patients than in their healthy co-twins. Different T cell subtypes could not be distinguished in the analysis. Differing immunosuppressive treatments among patients may have added background noise and inter-individual variability to the repertoires.

The protocol used for the library was 5' RACE. For each TCR library, 3,000 to 4,000 ng of total RNA was used. For each sample, cDNA synthesis with SMARTScribe reverse transcriptase was split into eight separate reactions. During cDNA synthesis, unique molecular identifiers containing a 6-nucleotide sample barcode were introduced by template switching. Two nested PCRs of approximately 16 and 10 cycles amplified the TCRalpha and TCRbeta cDNA, and bead purification followed each PCR. Before amplification, the cDNA was treated with uracil DNA-glycosylase and purified using the QIAquick PCR purification kit. The second PCR was the step at which Illumina TruSeq-compatible adapters and sample-specific barcodes were added. TapeStation and Qubit were used to check library quality and concentration, and around 4.7 ng of each library was pooled. Sequencing of the pooled libraries was done on an Illumina HiSeq2500 single-index Rapid Run using custom sequencing primers and 2 x 100 bp reads. Per the authors' processing: MiGEC version 1.2.6 was used for UMI-based consensus assembly to correct PCR and sequencing errors. MiXCR version 2.1.1 handled V(D)J alignment, clonotype assembly and CDR3 extraction. To normalise gene usage, clonotype sharing and MAIT/NKT TCR abundance, the analysis used the top 1000, 10 000 and 20 000 clonotypes per sample. Diversity was computed as the inverse Simpson index with the vegan R package after downsampling to 27 000 UMIs. Paired Mann-Whitney U tests were applied to discordant twin pairs, and Benjamini-Hochberg correction was used for multiple testing. The reads were reprocessed in TCRdb, with one entry per CDR3 protein sequence and no accompanying DNA. TCRdb, not the authors, supplied the V and J calls. The sample has 140,000 to 150,000 distinct CDR3 sequences on record. Of the sample, roughly 1.2% falls within the top ten clones.

From each donor, an approximately 2.3 ml peripheral blood sample was collected into PAXgene tubes and kept at -80 degrees C. Total RNA was isolated from whole blood with the PAXgene blood miRNA kit on an automated QIAcube, without T cell sorting. Peripheral blood from monozygotic twin pairs concordant or discordant for inflammatory bowel disease was subjected to deep TCRalpha and TCRbeta repertoire profiling with unique molecular barcoding. Smoking habits were recorded for all twin pairs, and individuals were classified as current, former or never smokers. Including the terminal cysteine and phenylalanine, the CDR3 comprises 13 residues. The protein alone is recorded here.

The TCR originated in a human donor with ulcerative colitis or Crohn's disease, or a healthy co-twin of an affected twin (not recorded which). The material sequenced was blood. This chain joins TRBV12-3 or TRBV12-4 to TRBJ2-3. The CDR3 is CATSFGRTDTQYF.